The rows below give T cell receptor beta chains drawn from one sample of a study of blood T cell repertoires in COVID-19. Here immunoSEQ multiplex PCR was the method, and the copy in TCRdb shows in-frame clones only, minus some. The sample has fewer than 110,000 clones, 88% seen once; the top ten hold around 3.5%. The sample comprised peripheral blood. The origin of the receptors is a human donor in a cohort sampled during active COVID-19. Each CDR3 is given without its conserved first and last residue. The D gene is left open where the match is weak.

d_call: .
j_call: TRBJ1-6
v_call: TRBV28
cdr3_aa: ASSYGQSPLH

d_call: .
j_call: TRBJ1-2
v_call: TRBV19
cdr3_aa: ASSIGRSYGYT

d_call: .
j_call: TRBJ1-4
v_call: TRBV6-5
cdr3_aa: ASSRRTVNEKLF

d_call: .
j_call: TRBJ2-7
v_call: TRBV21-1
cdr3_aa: ASSKPPGLQGRHEQY

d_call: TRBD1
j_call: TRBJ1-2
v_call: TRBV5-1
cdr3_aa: ASASGQSNYGYT

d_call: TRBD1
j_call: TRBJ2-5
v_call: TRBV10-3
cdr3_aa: AISHPGQAYQETQY

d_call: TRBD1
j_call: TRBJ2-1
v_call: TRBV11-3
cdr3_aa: ASSLGDRAYNEQF

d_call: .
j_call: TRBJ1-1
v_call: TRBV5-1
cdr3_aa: ASSRRAGTTEAF

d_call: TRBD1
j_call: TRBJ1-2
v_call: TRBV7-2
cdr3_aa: ASRDRGILSGYT

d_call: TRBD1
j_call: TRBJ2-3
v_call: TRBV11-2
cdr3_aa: ASSLRGQVSTDTQY

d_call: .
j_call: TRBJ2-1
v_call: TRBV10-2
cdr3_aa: ATSTLQGGMNEQF

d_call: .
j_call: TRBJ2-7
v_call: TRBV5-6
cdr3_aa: ASSDTGSYEQY

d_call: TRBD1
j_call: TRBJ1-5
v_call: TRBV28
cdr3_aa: ASSLSGGQGNQPQH

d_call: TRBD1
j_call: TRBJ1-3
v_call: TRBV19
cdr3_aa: ASSTTGGISGNTIY

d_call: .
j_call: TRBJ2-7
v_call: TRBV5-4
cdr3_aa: ASSKLTGSHEQY

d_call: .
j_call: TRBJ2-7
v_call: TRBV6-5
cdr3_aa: ASSHLQQGYEQY

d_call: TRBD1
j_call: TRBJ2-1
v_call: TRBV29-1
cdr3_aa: SVPGTGTNPTMGQF

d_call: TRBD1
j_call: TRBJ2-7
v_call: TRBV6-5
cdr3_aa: ASSYSQGAYEQY

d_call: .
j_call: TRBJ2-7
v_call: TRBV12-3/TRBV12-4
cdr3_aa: ASSSNSGQY

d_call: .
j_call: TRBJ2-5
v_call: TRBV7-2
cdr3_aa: ASSPEQGKETQY

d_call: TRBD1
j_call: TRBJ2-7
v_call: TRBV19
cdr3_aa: ASSTSGQAYEQY

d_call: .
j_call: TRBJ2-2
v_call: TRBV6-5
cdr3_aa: ASMARFQGELF

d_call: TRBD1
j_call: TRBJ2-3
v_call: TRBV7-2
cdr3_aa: ASSPRDRELTDTQY

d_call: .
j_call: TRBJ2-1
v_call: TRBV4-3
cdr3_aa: ASSPQAGASYNEQF

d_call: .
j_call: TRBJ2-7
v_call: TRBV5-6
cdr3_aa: ASSSGWGVSYEQY

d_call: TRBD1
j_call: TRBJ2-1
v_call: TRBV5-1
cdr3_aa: ASSRTGVTYNEQF

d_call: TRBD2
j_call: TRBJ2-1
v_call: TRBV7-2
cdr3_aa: ASSLALRAGGSEQF

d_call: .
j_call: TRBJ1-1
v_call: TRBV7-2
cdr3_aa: ASSPLGRNTEAF

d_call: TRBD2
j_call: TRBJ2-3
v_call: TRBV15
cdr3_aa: ATSRKTGTSGVDTQY

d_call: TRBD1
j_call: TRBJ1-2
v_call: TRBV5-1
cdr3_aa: ASSLRDSLSEGYT

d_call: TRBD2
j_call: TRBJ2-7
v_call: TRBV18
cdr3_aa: ASSPPGGGSYEQY

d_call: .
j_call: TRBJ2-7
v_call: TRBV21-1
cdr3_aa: ASSNDRGALVYEQY

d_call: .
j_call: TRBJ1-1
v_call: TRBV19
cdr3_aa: ASSIFGMVGGEAF

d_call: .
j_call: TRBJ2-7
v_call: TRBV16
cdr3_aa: ASSQLAGINEQY

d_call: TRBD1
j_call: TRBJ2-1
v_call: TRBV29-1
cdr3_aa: TLGQGVNGRAYNEQF

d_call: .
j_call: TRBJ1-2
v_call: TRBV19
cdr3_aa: ASSIISNLNYGYT

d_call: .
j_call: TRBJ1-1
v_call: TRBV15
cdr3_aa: ATSRQGLQGAF

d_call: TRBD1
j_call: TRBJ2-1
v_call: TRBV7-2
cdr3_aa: ASSGQVNNHNEQF